Below, 14 T cell receptor beta chains from the same sample are listed, as sequenced in a study of PD-L1 blockade in urothelial cancer. The time point is: pretreatment peripheral blood. Sequenced by immunoSEQ multiplex PCR; TCRdb stores in-frame clones only, minus some. The sample carries 85,000 to 100,000 clones, over 75% recorded once. Sequenced here: PBMCs, sampled around atezolizumab (anti-PD-L1) treatment. The source of these receptors is a man aged 60-69 years with urothelial cancer.

This clone was counted only a few times. V gene TRBV9 combines with J gene TRBJ1-1; D not resolved. This CDR3 is 13 amino acids long. V was clipped by 0 bases and J by 2 bases, with 5 bases between them. The germline V gene has CDR1 SGDLS and CDR2 YYNGEE. The CDR3 region has the DNA TGTGCCAGCAGCGTAGTCTACAACACTGAAGCTTTCTTT. It codes for CASSVVYNTEAFF.

The rearrangement links TRBV5-1 to TRBJ1-3; D remains ambiguous. Germline CDR1 SGHRS, CDR2 YFSETQ. The length of the CDR3 is 14 residues. V gave up 0 bases and J gave up 3 bases, with 7 bases separating them. CDR3 amino acids: CASSLAPGGNTIYF. The CDR3, as DNA: TGCGCCAGCAGCTTGGCTCCGGGTGGAAACACCATATATTTT.

The chain employs TRBV12-5 and TRBJ2-1, with 8 bases fitting TRBD1. The V gene end was trimmed by 5 bases and the J gene end by 4 bases; junction bases not matched to a gene: 7. The CDR3 covers 15 residues. CDR1 LGHNT and CDR2 FRNRAP come from the germline V gene. As DNA, the CDR3 is TGTGCTAGTGGTCTTCTCGGGACAGGTTACAATGAGCAGTTCTTC. This sequence encodes CASGLLGTGYNEQFF.

This chain joins TRBV29-1 and TRBJ1-1; TRBD1 matches at 7 bases. The CDR3 is made up of 15 amino acids. Germline V CDR1 and CDR2: SQVTM, ANQGSEA. Losses at the gene ends were 7 bases for V and 7 bases for J; bases not matched to a gene: 18. CDR3 sequence: CSAENSLQGRDEAFF. The CDR3 region has the DNA TGCAGCGCAGAAAATTCCCTACAGGGGCGGGATGAAGCTTTCTTT.

The chain joins TRBV19 to TRBJ2-7; no definite D call. V was clipped by 6 bases and J by 3 bases, with 6 bases between them. The CDR3 is 11 residues long. CDR1 is LNHDA and CDR2 is SQIVND in the germline V gene (reference sequence). CDR3 sequence: CASSRNYEQYF. CDR3 sequence (DNA): TGTGCCAGTAGCAGGAACTACGAGCAGTACTTC.

The chain uses TRBV11-1 and TRBJ2-1; 10 bases match TRBD2. The CDR3 runs 14 residues. Germline V gene lookup returns CDR1 SGHAT and CDR2 FQDESV (reference sequence). The V and J ends lost 8 bases and 5 bases, in that order; junction bases with no gene match: 6. CDR3 region: CASSPGLANNEQFF. The CDR3 DNA follows: TGTGCCAGCTCCCCGGGACTAGCGAACAATGAGCAGTTCTTC.

This clone has more than one count but fewer than ten. The V call is TRBV6-5, the J call TRBJ2-2; 8 nucleotides align to TRBD1. This CDR3 is 16 amino acids long. With V trimmed by 4 bases and J by 3 bases, 7 bases remained unmatched. CDR1 and CDR2 from the germline V gene are MNHEY and SVGAGI. The CDR3 bases are TGTGCCAGCAGTTCCCAGGGGGCGAGTTACACCGGGGAGCTGTTTTTT. The encoded protein is CASSSQGASYTGELFF.

The chain links TRBV7-3 to TRBJ2-1; 10 bases agree with TRBD2. The CDR3 contains 14 residues. V dropped 5 bases and J dropped 15; count of bases not matched to a gene: 13. The germline gives CDR1 SGHTA, CDR2 FQGTGA. CDR3 coding DNA: TGTGCCAGCAGCCCCAGGGCCTCTAGCGGGAGAGCGTTCTTC. Residues: CASSPRASSGRAFF.

The rearrangement uses TRBV28 and TRBJ2-4; D perhaps matches TRBD1 (5 bases). From germline, CDR1 is MDHEN and CDR2 SYDVKM. Trimming removed 3 bases at V and 0 bases at J, with 6 bases between. CDR3 length equals 14 residues. CDR3 nucleotides: TGTGCCAGCAGTTTTCAGGGAGCCAAAAACATTCAGTACTTC. Translated, it gives CASSFQGAKNIQYF.

V usage is TRBV7-3 and J usage is TRBJ2-5, with 7 bases identical to TRBD1. V lost 5 bases, J lost 5 bases, and 14 bases stayed unmatched. This CDR3 is built from 16 residues. CDR1 and CDR2 (germline): SGHTA, FQGTGA. The CDR3, as DNA: TGTGCCAGCAGCCTCTTGGGCAGGGGGTATGGGGAGACCCAGTACTTC. Its protein is CASSLLGRGYGETQYF.

The chain couples TRBV18 to TRBJ1-1; D call uncertain. Between the trimmed V and J ends, which lost 2 bases and 1 base, there was a span of 5 bases. This CDR3 has 13 amino acids. Looked up from germline, CDR1 is KGHSH and CDR2 is LQKENI. CDR3 amino acids: CASSPTGNTEAFF. For the CDR3, the DNA is TGTGCCAGCTCACCAACCGGGAACACTGAAGCTTTCTTT.

The chain uses TRBV10-2 and TRBJ2-1; TRBD2 is a possible D gene (5 bases). CDR3 length equals 12 residues. Germline V gene data show CDR1 as WSHSY and CDR2 as SAAADI. V dropped 8 bases and J dropped 9 bases, with 14 bases sitting between them. CDR3 in amino acids: CASLMEAGEQFF. CDR3 nucleotide sequence: TGCGCCAGCTTGATGGAGGCGGGTGAGCAGTTCTTC.

For the CDR3, the DNA is TGTGCCAGCAGGCTAGCGGGCGTACTCCGGGAGACCCAGTACTTC. It codes for CASRLAGVLRETQYF. This sequence joins TRBV28 and TRBJ2-5; 8 bases map to TRBD2. Per the germline V gene, CDR1 is MDHEN and CDR2 is SYDVKM. The CDR3 has 15 residues. With 6 bases clipped from V and 5 bases from J, the junction kept 11 bases outside the gene matches.

The chain links TRBV19 to TRBJ1-1, with D uncertain. Trimming pared 0 bases from V and 6 bases from J, leaving 14 bases between. The CDR3 spans 15 residues. Germline V gene lookup returns CDR1 LNHDA and CDR2 SQIVND (reference sequence). CDR3 sequence: CASSIEEGRAAEAFF. DNA for the CDR3: TGTGCCAGTAGTATAGAGGAGGGAAGAGCCGCTGAAGCTTTCTTT. Full variable domain (missing parts from reference TRBV19 and TRBJ1-1): DGGITQSPKYLFRKEGQNVTLSCEQNLNHDAMYWYRQDPGQGLRLIYYSQIVNDFQKGDIAEGYSVSREKKESFPLTVTSAQKNPTAFYLCASSIEEGRAAEAFFGQGTRLTVV.